This is a list of T cell receptor beta chains from one sample in a study of OX40 agonist ivuxolimab in advanced cancers. The protocol was immunoSEQ multiplex PCR, while the TCRdb copy is restricted to in-frame clones and leaves out a portion. The sample has tens of thousands of clones, about nine tenths seen once; the top ten hold roughly 1.2%. Sequenced material: CD4+ or CD8+ T cells sorted from blood, taken in a trial of the OX40 agonist ivuxolimab. The receptor source for this set is an adult with an advanced solid tumor such as melanoma, head and neck, liver or kidney cancer. CDR3s include the opening cysteine and the closing phenylalanine or tryptophan. The D gene is left open where the match is weak. Part of the rows lack a size; the others show once, few, many or a class for expanded clones.

abundance	v_gene	d_gene	j_gene	CDR3aa	CDR3nt
.	TRBV29-1	TRBD2	TRBJ2-1	CSVERSSGSDEQFF	TGCAGCGTTGAACGATCTAGCGGGAGCGATGAGCAGTTCTTC
.	TRBV5-1	TRBD2	TRBJ2-3	CASSHATSGARDTQYF	TGCGCCAGCAGCCACGCGACTAGCGGGGCGAGGGATACGCAGTATTTT
.	TRBV27	.	TRBJ1-1	CASSFIIQTLRLAFF	TGTGCCAGCAGTTTCATAATACAGACTCTTCGGTTGGCTTTCTTT
.	TRBV18	TRBD1	TRBJ1-6	CASSDFGQGNSPLHF	TGTGCCAGCTCCGACTTCGGACAGGGTAATTCACCCCTCCACTTT
.	TRBV15	.	TRBJ1-1	CATSRPGQQNTEAFF	TGTGCCACCAGCAGACCAGGACAGCAGAACACTGAAGCTTTCTTT
.	TRBV7-9	.	TRBJ2-3	CASSLRPDSTDTQYF	TGTGCCAGCAGTTTACGTCCCGACAGTACAGATACGCAGTATTTT
.	TRBV19	TRBD1	TRBJ1-5	CATRQGVSYQPQHF	TGTGCCACCCGACAGGGAGTTTCTTATCAGCCCCAGCATTTT
.	TRBV29-1	.	TRBJ2-7	CSVEESRASYEQYF	TGCAGCGTTGAAGAAAGCAGGGCGTCCTACGAGCAGTACTTC
.	TRBV29-1	.	TRBJ1-1	CSITQGNTEAFF	TGCAGCATCACACAGGGGAACACTGAAGCTTTCTTT
few	TRBV4-2	TRBD1	TRBJ1-2	CASSHTSGTGAYGYTF	TGTGCCAGCAGCCACACCTCCGGGACAGGGGCTTATGGCTACACCTTC
.	TRBV7-9	TRBD2	TRBJ2-5	CASTPTGGDVETQYF	TGTGCCAGCACCCCAACGGGGGGGGACGTTGAGACCCAGTACTTC
.	TRBV5-1	.	TRBJ2-3	CASSYDTDTQYF	TGCGCCAGCAGCTACGACACAGATACGCAGTATTTT
once	TRBV6-1	.	TRBJ2-1	CASNPYRVGDNEQFF	TGTGCCAGCAACCCTTACAGGGTGGGGGACAATGAGCAGTTCTTC
.	TRBV11-3	.	TRBJ2-5	CASSSANRYQETQYF	TGTGCCAGCAGCTCCGCCAATCGGTACCAAGAGACCCAGTACTTC
.	TRBV6-1	.	TRBJ2-7	CASRTGREQYF	TGTGCCAGCAGGACGGGTCGGGAGCAGTACTTC
.	TRBV6-1	.	TRBJ2-1	CASSDRNRVSYNEQFF	TGTGCCAGCAGTGACCGCAACAGGGTTTCCTACAATGAGCAGTTCTTC
.	TRBV5-1	TRBD2	TRBJ2-7	CASRASGRSYEQYF	TGCGCCAGCAGGGCTAGCGGGAGGAGCTACGAGCAGTACTTC
once	TRBV10-1	TRBD1	TRBJ2-5	CASSVDRASAEQYF	TGCGCCAGCAGTGTGGACAGGGCCAGCGCAGAGCAGTACTTC
.	TRBV19	.	TRBJ1-3	CASSPKREPGNTIYF	TGTGCCAGTAGTCCAAAAAGGGAACCTGGAAACACCATATATTTT
.	TRBV5-1	.	TRBJ2-3	CASSRTPQGVGGTDTQYF	TGCGCCAGCAGCAGAACCCCACAGGGCGTCGGGGGCACAGATACGCAGTATTTT
few	TRBV7-8	.	TRBJ1-4	CASSLGNTVTEKLFF	TGTGCCAGCAGCTTAGGGAACACGGTGACTGAAAAACTGTTTTTT
.	TRBV16	.	TRBJ2-2	CASSQFPPQDAGELFF	TGTGCCAGCAGCCAATTCCCCCCACAGGACGCCGGGGAGCTGTTTTTT
once	TRBV5-1	TRBD2	TRBJ2-1	CASSLWMASGRGNEQFF	TGCGCCAGCAGCTTGTGGATGGCGAGCGGGAGGGGGAATGAGCAGTTCTTC
.	TRBV7-8	TRBD2	TRBJ2-2	CASSLGGSGLASRELFF	TGTGCCAGCAGCTTAGGGGGATCCGGACTAGCGTCCCGGGAGCTGTTTTTT
few	TRBV28	.	TRBJ2-3	CASSGRGAGTDTQYF	TGTGCCAGCAGTGGTCGGGGGGCCGGCACAGATACGCAGTATTTT
few	TRBV6-6	.	TRBJ1-2	CASSYSIGDGYTF	TGTGCCAGCAGTTACTCGATTGGGGATGGCTACACCTTC
.	TRBV6-4	TRBD2	TRBJ2-1	CASSESGGGEQFF	TGTGCCAGCAGTGAATCCGGGGGGGGTGAGCAGTTCTTC
.	TRBV21-1	.	TRBJ2-7	CASSKGRASGRATYYEQYF	TGTGCCAGCAGCAAAGGCCGGGCTAGCGGGAGGGCCACGTACTACGAGCAGTACTTC
.	TRBV6-1	.	TRBJ1-5	CASSERPDNQPQHF	TGTGCCAGCAGTGAAAGGCCGGACAATCAGCCCCAGCATTTT
.	TRBV7-6	.	TRBJ2-3	CASSFRTGEGADTQYF	TGTGCCAGCAGTTTCCGCACAGGGGAGGGGGCAGATACGCAGTATTTT